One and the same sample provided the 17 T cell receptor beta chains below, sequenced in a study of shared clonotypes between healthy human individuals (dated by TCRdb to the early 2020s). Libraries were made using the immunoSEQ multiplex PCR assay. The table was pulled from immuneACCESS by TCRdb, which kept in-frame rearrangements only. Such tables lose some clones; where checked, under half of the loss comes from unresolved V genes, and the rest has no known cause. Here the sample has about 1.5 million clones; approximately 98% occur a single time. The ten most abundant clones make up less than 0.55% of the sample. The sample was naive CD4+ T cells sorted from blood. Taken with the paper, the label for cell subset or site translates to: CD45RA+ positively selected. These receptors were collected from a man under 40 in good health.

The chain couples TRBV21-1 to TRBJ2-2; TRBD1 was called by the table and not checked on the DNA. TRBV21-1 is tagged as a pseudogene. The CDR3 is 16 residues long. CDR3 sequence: CASGERLGANTGELFF. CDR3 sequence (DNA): TGTGCCAGCGGCGAAAGATTAGGGGCCAACACCGGGGAGCTGTTTTTT.

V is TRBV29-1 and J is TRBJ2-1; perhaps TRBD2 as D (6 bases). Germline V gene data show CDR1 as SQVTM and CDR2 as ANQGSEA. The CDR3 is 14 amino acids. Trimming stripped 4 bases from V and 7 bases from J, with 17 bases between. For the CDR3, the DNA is TGCAGCGTTGTTGGGCGGGAAAGTATGAATGAGCAGTTCTTC. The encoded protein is CSVVGRESMNEQFF.

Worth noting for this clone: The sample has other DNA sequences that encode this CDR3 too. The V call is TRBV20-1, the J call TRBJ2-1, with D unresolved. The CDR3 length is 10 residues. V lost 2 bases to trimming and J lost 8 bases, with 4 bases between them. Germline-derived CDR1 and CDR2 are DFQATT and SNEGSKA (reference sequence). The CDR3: CSARRDEQFF. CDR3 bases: TGCAGTGCTAGACGCGATGAGCAGTTCTTC.

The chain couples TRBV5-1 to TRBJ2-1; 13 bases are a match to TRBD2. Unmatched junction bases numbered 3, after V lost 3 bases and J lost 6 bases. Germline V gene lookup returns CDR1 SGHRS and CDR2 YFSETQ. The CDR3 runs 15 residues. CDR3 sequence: CASSSGLAGPNEQFF. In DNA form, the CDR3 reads TGCGCCAGCAGCTCGGGACTAGCGGGACCCAATGAGCAGTTCTTC.

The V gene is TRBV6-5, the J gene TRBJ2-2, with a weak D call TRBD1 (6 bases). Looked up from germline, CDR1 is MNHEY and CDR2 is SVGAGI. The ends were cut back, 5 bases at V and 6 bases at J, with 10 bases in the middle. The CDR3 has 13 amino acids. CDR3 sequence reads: CASSNRVAGELFF. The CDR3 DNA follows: TGTGCCAGCAGTAACAGGGTCGCCGGGGAGCTGTTTTTT.

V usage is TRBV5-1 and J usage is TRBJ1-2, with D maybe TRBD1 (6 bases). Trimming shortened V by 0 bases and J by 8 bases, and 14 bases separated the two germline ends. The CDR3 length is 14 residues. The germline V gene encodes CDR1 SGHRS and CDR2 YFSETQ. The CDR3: CASSLDSGAQGYTF. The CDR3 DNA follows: TGCGCCAGCAGCTTGGACTCAGGGGCGCAGGGCTACACCTTC.

The DNA for the CDR3 is TGTGCCAGCAGCTTAGGAGGGGGACAGGGCTCCTACGAGCAGTACTTC. It encodes CASSLGGGQGSYEQYF. This sequence joins TRBV7-6 and TRBJ2-7; 9 nucleotides match TRBD1. This CDR3 is 16 amino acids long. CDR1 is SGHVS, CDR2 FNYEAQ, per germline. V dropped 1 base and J dropped 0; count of bases not matched to a gene: 4.

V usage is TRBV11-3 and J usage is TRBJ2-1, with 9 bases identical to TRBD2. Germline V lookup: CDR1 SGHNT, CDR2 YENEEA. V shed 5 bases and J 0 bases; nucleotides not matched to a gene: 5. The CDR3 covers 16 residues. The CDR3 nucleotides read TGTGCCAGCAGCCCTTTTAGCGGGAGCTCCTACAATGAGCAGTTCTTC. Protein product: CASSPFSGSSYNEQFF.

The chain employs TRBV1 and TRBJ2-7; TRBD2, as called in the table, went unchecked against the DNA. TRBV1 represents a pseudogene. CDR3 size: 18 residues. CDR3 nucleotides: TGCACCAGCAGCCCCCAAGACCACTTTAGCGGGGGCCGGCACGAGCAGTACTTC. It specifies CTSSPQDHFSGGRHEQYF.

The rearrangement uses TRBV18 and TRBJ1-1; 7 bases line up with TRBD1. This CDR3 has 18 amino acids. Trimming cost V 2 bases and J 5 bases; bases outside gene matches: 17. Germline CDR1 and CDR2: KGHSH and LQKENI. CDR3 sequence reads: CASSPVQSLDRARTEAFF. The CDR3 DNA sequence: TGTGCCAGCTCACCAGTCCAGAGCCTAGACAGGGCCAGAACTGAAGCTTTCTTT.

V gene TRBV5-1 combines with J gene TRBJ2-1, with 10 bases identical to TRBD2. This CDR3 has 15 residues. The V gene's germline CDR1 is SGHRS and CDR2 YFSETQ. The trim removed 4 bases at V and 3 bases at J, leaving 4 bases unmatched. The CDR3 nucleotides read TGCGCCAGCAGCCCCGGGACTAGCGACTACAATGAGCAGTTCTTC. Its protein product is CASSPGTSDYNEQFF.

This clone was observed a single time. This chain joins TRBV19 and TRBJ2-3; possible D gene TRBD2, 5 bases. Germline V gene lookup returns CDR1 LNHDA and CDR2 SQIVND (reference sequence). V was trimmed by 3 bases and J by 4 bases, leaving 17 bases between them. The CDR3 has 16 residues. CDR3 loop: CASSIRILGGADTQYF. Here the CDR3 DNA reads TGTGCCAGTAGTATCCGGATCCTTGGAGGCGCAGATACGCAGTATTTT.

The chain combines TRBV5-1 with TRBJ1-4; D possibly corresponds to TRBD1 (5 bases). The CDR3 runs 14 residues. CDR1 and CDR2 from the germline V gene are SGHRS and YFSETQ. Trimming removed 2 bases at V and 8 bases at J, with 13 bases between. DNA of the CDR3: TGCGCCAGCAGCTTTTCCCCAGGGAACGAAAAACTGTTTTTT. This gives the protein CASSFSPGNEKLFF.

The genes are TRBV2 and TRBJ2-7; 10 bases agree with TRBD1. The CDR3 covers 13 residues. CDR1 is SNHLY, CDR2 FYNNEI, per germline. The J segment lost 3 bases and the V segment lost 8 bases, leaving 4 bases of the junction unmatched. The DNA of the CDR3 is TGTGCCAGCGGGTGGACAGGGGGCTACGAGCAGTACTTC. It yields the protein CASGWTGGYEQYF.

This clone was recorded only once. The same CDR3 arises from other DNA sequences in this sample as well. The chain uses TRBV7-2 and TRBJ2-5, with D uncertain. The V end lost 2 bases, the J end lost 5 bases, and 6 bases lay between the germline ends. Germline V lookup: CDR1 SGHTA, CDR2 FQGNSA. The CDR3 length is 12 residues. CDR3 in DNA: TGTGCCAGCAGCTTATTGGCGGAGACCCAGTACTTC. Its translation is CASSLLAETQYF. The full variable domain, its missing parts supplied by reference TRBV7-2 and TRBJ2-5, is GAGVSQSPSNKVTEKGKDVELRCDPISGHTALYWYRQSLGQGLEFLIYFQGNSAPDKSGLPSDRFSAERTGGSVSTLTIQRTQQEDSAVYLCASSLLAETQYFGPGTRLLVL.

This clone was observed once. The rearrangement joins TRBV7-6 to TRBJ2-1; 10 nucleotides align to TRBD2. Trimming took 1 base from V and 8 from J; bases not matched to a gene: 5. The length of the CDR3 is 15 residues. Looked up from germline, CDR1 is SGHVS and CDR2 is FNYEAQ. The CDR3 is CASSLEAGGPYEQFF. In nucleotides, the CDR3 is TGTGCCAGCAGCTTAGAAGCGGGAGGGCCGTATGAGCAGTTCTTC.

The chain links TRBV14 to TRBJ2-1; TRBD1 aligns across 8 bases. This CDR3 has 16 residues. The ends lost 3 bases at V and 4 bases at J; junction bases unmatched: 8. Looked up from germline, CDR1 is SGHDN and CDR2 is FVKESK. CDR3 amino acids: CASSHYQGAPYNEQFF. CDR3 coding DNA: TGTGCCAGCAGCCACTATCAGGGGGCTCCATACAATGAGCAGTTCTTC.